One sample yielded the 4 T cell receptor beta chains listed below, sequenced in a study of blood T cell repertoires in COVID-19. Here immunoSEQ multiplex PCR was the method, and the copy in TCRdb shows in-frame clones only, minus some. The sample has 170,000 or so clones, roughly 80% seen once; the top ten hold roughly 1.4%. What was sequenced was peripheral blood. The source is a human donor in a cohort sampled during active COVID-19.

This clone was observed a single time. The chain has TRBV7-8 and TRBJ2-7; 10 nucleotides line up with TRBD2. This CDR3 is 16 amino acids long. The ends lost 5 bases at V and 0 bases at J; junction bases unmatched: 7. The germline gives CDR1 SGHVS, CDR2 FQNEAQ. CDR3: CASSRQAGGNSYEQYF. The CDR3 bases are TGTGCCAGCAGCCGTCAAGCGGGAGGGAACTCCTACGAGCAGTACTTC.

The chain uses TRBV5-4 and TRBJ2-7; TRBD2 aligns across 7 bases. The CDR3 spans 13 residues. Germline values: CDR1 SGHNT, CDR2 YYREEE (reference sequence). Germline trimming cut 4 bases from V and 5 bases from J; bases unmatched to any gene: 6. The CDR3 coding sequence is TGTGCCAGCAGCACGACTAGCCCCCACGAGCAGTACTTC. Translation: CASSTTSPHEQYF.

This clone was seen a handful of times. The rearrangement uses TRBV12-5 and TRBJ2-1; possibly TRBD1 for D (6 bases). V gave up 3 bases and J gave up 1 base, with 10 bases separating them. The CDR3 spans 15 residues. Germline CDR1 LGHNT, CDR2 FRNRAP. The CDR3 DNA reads TGTGCTAGTGGTTTCGGACAGCAATCCTACAATGAGCAGTTCTTC. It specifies CASGFGQQSYNEQFF. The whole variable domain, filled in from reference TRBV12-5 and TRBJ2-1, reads DARVTQTPRHKVTEMGQEVTMRCQPILGHNTVFWYRQTMMQGLELLAYFRNRAPLDDSGMPKDRFSAEMPDATLATLKIQPSEPRDSAVYFCASGFGQQSYNEQFFGPGTRLTVL.

CDR3 nucleotides: TGTGCCAGCAGCCACTTCCGGGACACCGAAAAACTGTTTTTT. Residues: CASSHFRDTEKLFF. The chain uses TRBV7-9 and TRBJ1-4; maybe TRBD1 (6 bases). Per the germline V gene, CDR1 is SEHNR and CDR2 is FQNEAQ (reference sequence). The CDR3 has 14 residues. V gave up 5 bases and J gave up 8 bases, with 15 bases separating them.